This entry lists 19 T cell receptor beta chains sequenced from one sample in a study of breast tumors, draining lymph nodes, adjacent tissues. The lymph nodes were axillary draining lymph nodes from breast cancer patients. Using its own MiXCR run on the multiplex PCR reads, TCRdb lists one record per CDR3 protein. The repertoire includes about 130,000 distinct CDR3 sequences, 15% to 20% of them detected once, and roughly 4% sits in the top ten. Sequenced input: axillary lymph node tissue. The receptors were gathered from a female donor with breast cancer. Some clones in this sample may be carry-over from other donors' samples.

This clonotype was recorded many times. This chain connects TRBV19 to TRBJ2-2; a possible D gene is TRBD2 (6 bases). The V and J ends lost 4 bases and 7 bases respectively, with 10 bases between them. The CDR3 consists of 13 residues. Germline-derived CDR1 and CDR2 are LNHDA and SQIVND (reference sequence). CDR3 sequence reads: CASSTRESGELFF. CDR3 bases: TGTGCCAGTAGTACCCGGGAGAGCGGGGAGCTGTTTTTT.

As regards this clonotype: Since a much larger clone is just one base distant, this may be a read error. The chain carries TRBV19 and TRBJ2-2, with D perhaps TRBD1 or TRBD2 (7 bases each). The CDR3 covers 19 residues. In germline, CDR1 is LNHDA, CDR2 SQIVND (reference sequence). For the CDR3, the DNA is TGTGCCAATAGTAAGGCCCCTCGAGACAGGGAGGGAGGGACCGGGGAGCTGTTTTTT. This sequence encodes CANSKAPRDREGGTGELFF.

A remark on this clonotype: A much larger clone differs from this one at a single base, so this may be a read error. This rearrangement joins TRBV6-7 to TRBJ2-7; D is ambiguous. TRBV6-7 is placed among ORFs of uncertain function. The CDR3 is made up of 12 amino acids. The CDR3 DNA sequence: TGTGCCAGCTGTTACTCTCGGTGGGAGCAGTACTTC. Translating it yields CASCYSRWEQYF.

This clonotype occurred many times. The rearrangement joins TRBV6-1 to TRBJ2-3; no reliable D call. The CDR3 has 14 residues. Deletions cut 6 bases from V and 2 bases from J, with 12 bases between. CDR1 is MNHNS and CDR2 is SASEGT in the germline V gene. CDR3 residues: CASSQNQATDTQYF. The CDR3 DNA is TGTGCCAGCAGCCAGAACCAAGCCACAGATACGCAGTATTTT.

About this clonotype itself: With a much larger clone just one base away, this may be a read error. J is TRBJ2-4 and V is TRBV5-1; a possible D gene is TRBD1 (7 bases). This CDR3 comprises 15 residues. CDR1 SGHRS and CDR2 YFSETQ come from the germline V gene. The CDR3 reads CASSPGGTAKNIRYF. In DNA, the CDR3 is TGCGCCAGCAGCCCGGGCGGGACAGCCAAAAACATTCGGTACTTC.

Regarding this clonotype: A much larger clone lies one base from this, so it may be a read error. V usage is TRBV7-2 and J usage is TRBJ2-7; 7 bases map to TRBD2. This CDR3 has 14 amino acids. Germline CDR1 and CDR2: SGHTA and FQGNSA. This chain's CDR3 is CASSLNRLAGELYF. Written as DNA, the CDR3 is TGTGCCAGCAGCTTAAACCGACTAGCCGGCGAGCTGTACTTC.

With regard to this clonotype: This could be a read error, since a much larger clone is one nucleotide away. The chain joins TRBV6-5 to TRBJ2-1, with 13 bases lining up with TRBD2. Germline CDR1 is MNHEY and CDR2 is SVGAGI. This CDR3 contains 15 residues. Trimming took 2 bases from V and 9 from J; bases not matched to a gene: 4. Written as DNA, the CDR3 is TGTGCCAGCAGTTACACAGGACTAGCGGGGGCTGAGCAGTTCTTC. This encodes CASSYTGLAGAEQFF.

Remarks on this clonotype: This could be a read error, since a much larger clone is one nucleotide away. The CDR3 end shows no conserved phenylalanine or tryptophan, and so a read error is likely. The genes are TRBV19 and TRBJ1-5; 7 bases match TRBD1. The CDR3 consists of 14 residues. V lost 9 bases, J lost 5 bases, and 10 bases stayed unmatched. Germline V gene data show CDR1 as LNHDA and CDR2 as SQIVND (reference sequence). The CDR3 bases are TGTGCCAGCGACCCGGGACAGACGCATCAGCCCCAGCATCTT. Translated, it gives CASDPGQTHQPQHL.

This clonotype appeared many times. This sequence joins TRBV5-1 and TRBJ2-5; 11 bases are shared with TRBD1. Germline lookup yields CDR1 SGHRS and CDR2 YFSETQ. The CDR3 consists of 14 residues. V was pared by 3 bases and J by 4 bases, with 2 bases of the junction left unmatched. This CDR3 is CASSWGQGGETQYF. CDR3 DNA sequence: TGCGCCAGCAGCTGGGGACAGGGGGGAGAGACCCAGTACTTC.

With respect to this clonotype: Since a much larger clone is just one base distant, this may be a read error. This chain connects TRBV10-3 to TRBJ2-5; a weak D match, TRBD1 (6 bases). Trimming removed 7 bases from V and 5 bases from J, with 17 bases in between. Looked up from germline, CDR1 is ENHRY and CDR2 is SYGVKD. The CDR3 runs to 14 residues. CDR3 region: CAIKEERGTETQYF. Here the CDR3 DNA reads TGTGCCATCAAGGAGGAAAGGGGGACGGAGACCCAGTACTTC.

The V and J genes are TRBV6-1 and TRBJ1-1; 8 bases agree with TRBD1. This CDR3 is 13 amino acids long. V gave up 8 bases and J gave up 5 bases; unmatched junction bases: 7. Germline V lookup: CDR1 MNHNS, CDR2 SASEGT. The CDR3 spells CASDPGGWTEAFF. DNA for the CDR3: TGTGCCAGCGATCCAGGGGGCTGGACTGAAGCTTTCTTT.

The chain employs TRBV11-1 and TRBJ1-5; D is undetermined. Deletions cut 2 bases from V and 5 bases from J, with 7 bases between. CDR3 length equals 13 residues. Germline CDR1 reads SGHAT; CDR2 reads FQDESV (reference sequence). CDR3 bases: TGTGCCAGCAGCTTATCGGTCGATCAGCCCCAGCATTTT. This encodes CASSLSVDQPQHF. Full variable domain (missing parts from reference TRBV11-1 and TRBJ1-5): EAEVAQSPRYKITEKSQAVAFWCDPISGHATLYWYRQILGQGPELLVQFQDESVVDDSQLPKDRFSAERLKGVDSTLKIQPAELGDSAMYLCASSLSVDQPQHFGDGTRLSIL.

This clonotype was found many times. The CDR3 DNA sequence: TGTGCCAGCAACCCTGACGAGGGTTGGGCTAACTATGGCTACACCTTC. Translation: CASNPDEGWANYGYTF. The chain joins TRBV7-8 to TRBJ1-2; D remains ambiguous. With 7 bases removed from V and 0 bases from J, the gap between germline ends came to 18 bases. CDR1 and CDR2 (germline): SGHVS, FQNEAQ. The CDR3 length is 16 residues. Combining the CDR3 with reference TRBV7-8 and TRBJ1-2 gives the whole variable domain GAGVSQSPRYKVAKRGQDVALRCDPISGHVSLFWYQQALGQGPEFLTYFQNEAQLDKSGLPSDRFFAERPEGSVSTLKIQRTQQEDSAVYLCASNPDEGWANYGYTFGSGTRLTVV.

The table lists this clonotype with many counts. The rearrangement links TRBV7-2 to TRBJ2-1; 9 bases are a match to TRBD2. Germline V gene lookup returns CDR1 SGHTA and CDR2 FQGNSA. Trimming removed 5 bases from V and 5 bases from J; junction bases left unmatched: 7. This CDR3 comprises 15 residues. In nucleotides, the CDR3 is TGTGCCAGCAGCCTCCGTACTAGCGGGCACAATGAGCAGTTCTTC. Translated, it gives CASSLRTSGHNEQFF.

The table lists this clonotype with many counts. V usage is TRBV7-2 and J usage is TRBJ2-3; TRBD2 matches 9 bases. V dropped 1 base and J dropped 2; count of bases not matched to a gene: 4. Germline lookup yields CDR1 SGHTA and CDR2 FQGNSA. The CDR3 has 16 amino acids. CDR3 protein: CASSLGAGGFTDTQYF. CDR3 coding DNA: TGTGCCAGCAGCTTAGGGGCGGGGGGGTTCACAGATACGCAGTATTTT.

A remark on this clonotype: This may stem from a read error, because a much larger clone lies one nucleotide away. The chain has TRBV4-2 and TRBJ1-4; perhaps TRBD1 as D (5 bases). V was trimmed by 0 bases and J by 3 bases, leaving 8 bases between them. The CDR3 consists of 15 residues. Germline CDR1 is LGHNA and CDR2 is YNFKEQ. CDR3 coding DNA: TGTGCCAGCAGCCAAGAAGGGGCAGCTAATGAAAAACTGTTTTTT. It specifies CASSQEGAANEKLFF.

This clonotype was counted at least ten times. The chain has TRBV5-1 and TRBJ1-2, with D tentatively TRBD1 (6 bases). CDR1 is SGHRS, CDR2 YFSETQ, per germline. With 4 bases removed from V and 6 bases from J, the gap between germline ends came to 22 bases. This CDR3 is 16 amino acids long. This CDR3 reads CASSDLTGAYSDGYTF. The CDR3, as DNA: TGCGCCAGCAGCGATCTGACAGGAGCTTACTCGGATGGCTACACCTTC.

This clonotype was picked up many times. V usage is TRBV7-3 and J usage is TRBJ2-3; 7 nucleotides align to TRBD1. Germline V gene sequence: CDR1 SGHTA, CDR2 FQGTGA. V lost 2 bases to trimming and J lost 2 bases; unmatched junction nucleotides: 1. CDR3 length equals 14 residues. The CDR3 bases are TGTGCCAGCAGCTTAGACAGGGTCACAGATACGCAGTATTTT. As protein: CASSLDRVTDTQYF.

Comment on this clonotype: A single base separates this from a much larger clone, so it may be a read error. This chain uses TRBV2 with TRBJ2-1; TRBD2 aligns across 7 bases. The V gene's germline CDR1 is SNHLY and CDR2 FYNNEI. The CDR3 runs 14 residues. The junction had 12 bases not matched to a gene; V was cut back by 2 bases and J by 14 bases. The DNA for the CDR3 is TGTGCCAGCAGTGAATGGGCTAGCGGCCAAATCAAGTTCTTC. Protein product: CASSEWASGQIKFF.